Below, one T cell receptor (beta chain) is given with its context. V was clipped by 3 bases and J by 10 bases; unmatched bases: 13. Per germline, CDR1 KGHDR and CDR2 SFDVKD. This CDR3 contains 17 residues. This sample was included in a study of blood T cell repertoires in COVID-19. Study background: The United States, Italy and Spain provided the acute and convalescent COVID-19 samples. Nucleic acid was either cDNA or gDNA, and it came from T cells, B-cell-depleted T cells, or PBMCs.

Under the authors' procedure: Reference gene primer amplification yielded estimated nucleated cell counts. Sequencing used immunoSEQ multiplex PCR; TCRdb keeps in-frame clones, though not all of them. That table is the source of V, J and clone size, and D and trimming were worked out from the DNA. The sample lists some 60,000 clones, roughly four fifths occurring once. The TCR was taken from a human donor in a cohort sampled during active COVID-19. The chain uses TRBV24-1 and TRBJ2-3; 12 bases match TRBD2. Source material: peripheral blood. The CDR3 DNA reads as TGTGCCACCAGTGATCCCCTGACTAGCGGGGGCCGTGAGCCGCAGTATTTT. The encoded protein is CATSDPLTSGGREPQYF.